This note documents a single T cell receptor beta chain sequence. The CDR3 contains 16 residues. In germline, CDR1 is SGDLS, CDR2 YYNGEE. Trimming at V came to 3 bases and at J to 4 bases, leaving 5 bases not matched to a gene. The source of the sample is a study of blood T cell repertoires in COVID-19. On the study more broadly: Sites in the United States, Italy and Spain provided acute and convalescent COVID-19 samples.

Grouping used clinical history reported by participants in a survey and questionnaire. As handled by the study authors: Reference gene primer amplification yielded estimated nucleated cell counts. The method was immunoSEQ multiplex PCR; TCRdb's version includes in-frame clones alone and lacks a portion of them. V and J calls and clone size are given by that table; D and trimming were obtained from the DNA. Of 130,000 to 150,000 clones in the sample, around 83% were seen once. This clonotype was obtained from a man aged 45-65 years who had recovered from COVID-19. The chain combines TRBV9 with TRBJ2-1; 12 bases agree with TRBD2. The sample was PBMCs or T cells enriched from blood (not recorded which). CDR3 sequence reads: CASSAPSGGGYNEQFF. CDR3 DNA: TGTGCCAGCAGCGCCCCTAGCGGGGGGGGATACAATGAGCAGTTCTTC.